Given below is one T cell receptor beta chain in context. Its matching antigen is unknown. The CDR3 is cut off 3 residues early in the read; its end comes from the germline J gene. Average input was 1200 ng genomic DNA for immunoSEQ TCR beta CDR3 amplification. Method: immunoSEQ multiplex PCR; TCRdb's copy keeps in-frame clones and lacks some. The sample totals 20,000 to 25,000 clones; its top ten clones hold under 10%. Germline V gene data show CDR1 as LNHDA and CDR2 as SQIVND (reference sequence). This CDR3 region has 16 residues. Trimming cost V 4 bases and J 0 bases; bases outside gene matches: 7. This specimen comes from a study of T cells in women clearing cervical HPV infection. Study-level findings and limits: Repertoire richness, not evenness, was significantly elevated in CIN3+ cases versus controls.

The chain has TRBV19 and TRBJ2-7; 9 positions agree with TRBD2. Sequenced sample: blood buffy coat. The origin of this receptor is a woman aged 18 to 75 with a cervical HPV16 infection that either progressed to CIN3+ or cleared (not recorded which). The part of the CDR3 DNA that was read is TGTGCCAGTAGTACATCCCGACTAGCGGCCTCCTACGAG. This sequence encodes CASSTSRLAASYE. The entire CDR3 reads CASSTSRLAASYEQYF.